The 4 T cell receptor beta chains below come from one sample, sequenced in a study of T cell responses to AZD1222 COVID-19 vaccine. Data came from immunoSEQ multiplex PCR; TCRdb stores just in-frame clones and leaves some out. The sample yields around 94,000 clones, approximately 81% seen once. Sequenced material: peripheral blood, taken 28 days after the second AZD1222 dose. The receptors come from an adult who received the AZD1222 COVID-19 vaccine.

On this clone itself: The junction does not match germline at one end; this may be a read error. The gene calls are TRBV10-1 and TRBJ2-5, with D hard to call. The CDR3 consists of 13 residues. CDR1 and CDR2 (germline): WNHNN, SYGVQD (reference sequence). The chain's CDR3 is CASSESGSETQYF. The CDR3 DNA sequence: TGCGCCAGCAGTGAGTCCGGCTCGGAGACACAGTACTTC.

The sample holds a few counts of this clone. The chain recombines TRBV11-2 with TRBJ2-7, with 8 positions matching TRBD2. The CDR3 is made up of 16 amino acids. Trimming took 5 bases from V and 3 from J; bases not matched to a gene: 12. Germline V gene lookup returns CDR1 SGHAT and CDR2 FQNNGV. CDR3 loop: CASSRGSGSIGYEQYF. The CDR3 bases are TGTGCCAGCAGCCGGGGAAGCGGGAGTATAGGCTACGAGCAGTACTTC.

V gene TRBV4-2 combines with J gene TRBJ2-7; TRBD2 might be the D (5 bases). Looked up from germline, CDR1 is LGHNA and CDR2 is YNFKEQ. The CDR3 runs 11 residues. Trimming took 5 bases from V and 7 from J, leaving 9 bases between them. Written as DNA, the CDR3 is TGTGCCAGCAGCTACGGCGGGGAGCAGTACTTC. This encodes CASSYGGEQYF.

About this clone: Other DNA variants within this sample encode the same CDR3. This rearrangement joins TRBV18 to TRBJ1-5; D is ambiguous. Germline CDR1 is KGHSH and CDR2 is LQKENI. The CDR3 has 13 residues. V was cut by 4 bases and J by 2 bases, with 6 bases left in between. DNA for the CDR3: TGTGCCAGCTCACAAGGTGGCAATCAGCCCCAGCATTTT. It is translated as CASSQGGNQPQHF.